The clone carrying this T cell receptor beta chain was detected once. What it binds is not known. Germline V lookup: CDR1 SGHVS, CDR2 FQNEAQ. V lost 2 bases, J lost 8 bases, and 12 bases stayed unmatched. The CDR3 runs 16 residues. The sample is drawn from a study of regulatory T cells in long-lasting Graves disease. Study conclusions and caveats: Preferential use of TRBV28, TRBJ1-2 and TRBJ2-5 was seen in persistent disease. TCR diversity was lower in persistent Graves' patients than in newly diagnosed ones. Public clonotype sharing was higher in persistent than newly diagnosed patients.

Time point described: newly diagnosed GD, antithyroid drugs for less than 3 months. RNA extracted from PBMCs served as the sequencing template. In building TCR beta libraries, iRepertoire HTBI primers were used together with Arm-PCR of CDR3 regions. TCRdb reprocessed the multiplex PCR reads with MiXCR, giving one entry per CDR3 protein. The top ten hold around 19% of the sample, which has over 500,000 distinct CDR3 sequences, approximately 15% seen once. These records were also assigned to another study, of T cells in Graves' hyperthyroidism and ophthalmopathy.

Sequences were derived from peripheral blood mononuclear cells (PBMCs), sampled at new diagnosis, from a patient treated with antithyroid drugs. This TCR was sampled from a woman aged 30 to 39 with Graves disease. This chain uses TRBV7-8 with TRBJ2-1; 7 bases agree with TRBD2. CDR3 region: CASSLLGGAGNDEQFF. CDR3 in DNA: TGTGCCAGCAGCTTATTGGGAGGGGCCGGCAACGATGAGCAGTTCTTC.